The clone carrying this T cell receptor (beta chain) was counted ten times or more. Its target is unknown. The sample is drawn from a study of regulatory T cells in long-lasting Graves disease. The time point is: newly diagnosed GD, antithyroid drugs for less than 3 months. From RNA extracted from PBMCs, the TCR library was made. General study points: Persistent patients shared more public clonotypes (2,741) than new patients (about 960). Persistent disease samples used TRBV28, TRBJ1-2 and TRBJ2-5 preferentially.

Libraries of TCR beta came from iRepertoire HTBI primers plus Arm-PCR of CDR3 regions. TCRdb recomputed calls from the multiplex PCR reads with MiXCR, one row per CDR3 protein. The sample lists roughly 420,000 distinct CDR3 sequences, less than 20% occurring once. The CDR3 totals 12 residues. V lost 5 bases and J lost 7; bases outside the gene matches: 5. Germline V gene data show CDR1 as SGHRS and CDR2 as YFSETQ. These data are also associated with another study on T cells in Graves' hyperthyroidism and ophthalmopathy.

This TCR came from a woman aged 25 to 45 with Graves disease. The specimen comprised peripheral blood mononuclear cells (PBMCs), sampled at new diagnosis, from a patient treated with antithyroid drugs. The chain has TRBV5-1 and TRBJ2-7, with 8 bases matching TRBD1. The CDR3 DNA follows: TGCGCCAGCAGTCCGGGACAGGTAGAGCAGTACTTC. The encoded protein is CASSPGQVEQYF.